The rows below give T cell receptor beta chains drawn from one sample of a study of OX40 agonist ivuxolimab in advanced cancers. Clones were read by immunoSEQ multiplex PCR, and TCRdb kept only the in-frame ones, dropping some. The sample records about 26,000 clones, under 90% being singletons. Specimen: CD4+ or CD8+ T cells sorted from blood, collected in a trial of the OX40 agonist ivuxolimab. These TCRs come from an adult with an advanced solid tumor such as melanoma, head and neck, liver or kidney cancer. The CDR3 runs from the conserved cysteine through the conserved F or W. A D gene is named only where the DNA matches it firmly. Some rows mark clone size as missing; the rest say once, few, many or name a class of expanded clone.

>TRBJ1-2|-|TRBV6-6|once
TGTGCCAGCAGCCCAACCCGAGACACTGGCTATGGCTACACCTTC
CASSPTRDTGYGYTF
>TRBJ1-5|-|TRBV27|medium-sized
TGTGCCAGCAGCCCTCCCGGGGGCAGGTTTCAGCCCCAGCATTTT
CASSPPGGRFQPQHF
>TRBJ1-3|TRBD1|TRBV6-5|-
TGTGCCAGCAGTTCAACAGGGGGCATTGGAAACACCATATATTTT
CASSSTGGIGNTIYF
>TRBJ1-6|-|TRBV27|few
TGTGCCAGCAGCCTCGGGGGGGGATCACCCCTCCACTTT
CASSLGGGSPLHF
>TRBJ2-2|TRBD2|TRBV13|-
TGTGCCAGCAGCTACCCACGAGCGGGGTCGAACACCGGGGAGCTGTTTTTT
CASSYPRAGSNTGELFF
>TRBJ1-2|-|TRBV28|-
TGTGCCAGCAGGGGTTTGGGGGCCTCAGCTAACTATGGCTACACCTTC
CASRGLGASANYGYTF
>TRBJ2-7|-|TRBV4-1|-
TGCGCCAGCAGCCCCAATCAACTATCCTACGAGCAGTACTTC
CASSPNQLSYEQYF
>TRBJ2-7|-|TRBV27|-
TGTGCCAGCAGTTTCGGACAGAAGTACGAGCAGTACTTC
CASSFGQKYEQYF
>TRBJ1-4|-|TRBV6-5|-
TGTGCCAGCAAAAGGGAAAAACTGTTTTTT
CASKREKLFF
>TRBJ2-7|-|TRBV9|-
TGTGCCAGCAGCGACAGGTTCTCCTACGAGCAGTACTTC
CASSDRFSYEQYF
>TRBJ1-2|-|TRBV7-2|-
TGTGCCAGCAGCTTAGGCACGACAGCGCGCTATGGCTACACCTTC
CASSLGTTARYGYTF
>TRBJ2-7|-|TRBV11-2|once
TGTGCCAGCAGCCCGTCAGTAGGGGGTGGCGAGCAGTACTTC
CASSPSVGGGEQYF
>TRBJ1-1|-|TRBV27|-
TGTGCCAGCAAAGTGAACACTGAAGCTTTCTTT
CASKVNTEAFF
>TRBJ2-7|-|TRBV11-2|-
TGTGCCAGTAGCCCCCTTACTCCAAGCCACGAGCAGTACTTC
CASSPLTPSHEQYF
>TRBJ1-6|-|TRBV5-4|few
TGTGCCAGCAGCTTGGGGGGGTCACCCCTCCACTTT
CASSLGGSPLHF
>TRBJ2-7|-|TRBV6-9|-
TGTGCCAGCAGGGGGGACGGATCCTACGAGCAGTACTTC
CASRGDGSYEQYF
>TRBJ1-2|-|TRBV19|once
TGTGCCAGTAGTAAGGGGTATACTTACCTTACGAGCTATGGCTACACCTTC
CASSKGYTYLTSYGYTF
>TRBJ1-3|-|TRBV10-3|-
TGTGCCACCAGACATGGGGCTGGAAACACCATATATTTT
CATRHGAGNTIYF